The 8 T cell receptor beta chains in this list originate from one sample, sequenced in a study of a mutant IDH1 vaccine in newly diagnosed glioma. The time point here: baseline, week 1 (first vaccination visit). The treatment: pre-vaccination baseline after standard-of-care therapy. Profiled with immunoSEQ multiplex PCR; TCRdb holds only in-frame clones, not every one. The data hold roughly 70,000 clones, with 65% to 85% observed a single time. Sequencing was performed on peripheral blood mononuclear cells (PBMCs), taken from a glioma patient treated with radiotherapy, temozolomide or both. These receptor sequences come from a young woman with glioma. Some clones in this sample may be carry-over from other donors' samples.

The V and J genes are TRBV6-1 and TRBJ1-5; D perhaps matches TRBD1 (6 bases). CDR1 and CDR2 from the germline V gene are MNHNS and SASEGT. CDR3 length: 14 residues. The ends were cut back, 6 bases at V and 3 bases at J, with 12 bases in the middle. In DNA form, the CDR3 reads TGTGCCAGCAGGGAGGACAGAAACAATCAGCCCCAGCATTTT. It codes for CASREDRNNQPQHF.

This rearrangement joins TRBV9 to TRBJ2-5, with TRBD2 matching 14 bases. The CDR3 runs 16 residues. Germline V gene lookup returns CDR1 SGDLS and CDR2 YYNGEE. Trimming took 4 bases from V and 5 from J; bases not matched to a gene: 7. This CDR3 is CASSPRGLAGAETQYF. The CDR3 DNA follows: TGTGCCAGCAGCCCGCGGGGACTAGCGGGGGCCGAGACCCAGTACTTC.

V usage is TRBV5-1 and J usage is TRBJ1-1, with no clear D. This CDR3 comprises 14 residues. Per the germline V gene, CDR1 is SGHRS and CDR2 is YFSETQ. The ends were cut back, 1 base at V and 5 bases at J, with 12 bases in the middle. The CDR3 spells CASSLRPEGTEAFF. CDR3 nucleotide sequence: TGCGCCAGCAGCTTGAGGCCAGAAGGTACTGAAGCTTTCTTT.

This clone was detected only once. The rearrangement uses TRBV6-5 and TRBJ2-5; 7 nucleotides match TRBD1. V was clipped by 4 bases and J by 3 bases; unmatched bases: 11. CDR1 is MNHEY, CDR2 SVGAGI, per germline. CDR3 size: 16 residues. The CDR3 sequence is CASSFRTGPGEETQYF. CDR3 in DNA: TGTGCCAGCAGTTTCAGGACAGGTCCTGGGGAAGAGACCCAGTACTTC.

In DNA form, the CDR3 reads TGTGCCAGTAGTTCCAGGGTGGCAGATACGCAGTATTTT. Residues: CASSSRVADTQYF. The chain has TRBV19 and TRBJ2-3, with TRBD1 as a possible D gene (5 bases). V was shortened by 5 bases and J by 4 bases, with 10 bases between the two germline ends. The V gene's germline CDR1 is LNHDA and CDR2 SQIVND (reference sequence). The CDR3 spans 13 residues. The variable domain in full, completed from reference TRBV19 and TRBJ2-3, reads DGGITQSPKYLFRKEGQNVTLSCEQNLNHDAMYWYRQDPGQGLRLIYYSQIVNDFQKGDIAEGYSVSREKKESFPLTVTSAQKNPTAFYLCASSSRVADTQYFGPGTRLTVL.

This clone was picked up one time. The V and J genes are TRBV29-1 and TRBJ2-7; D call uncertain. The CDR3 loop spans 13 amino acids. V lost 6 bases and J lost 3, with 15 bases in between. Germline V gives CDR1 SQVTM, CDR2 ANQGSEA. The CDR3 region has the DNA TGCAGCGTCGTTGTCCCTCCCATCTACGAGCAGTACTTC. Translating gives CSVVVPPIYEQYF.

This chain connects TRBV19 to TRBJ2-1, with TRBD2 matching 8 bases. V lost 2 bases and J lost 0; bases outside the gene matches: 3. This CDR3 is built from 16 residues. Germline CDR1 LNHDA, CDR2 SQIVND (reference sequence). Written as DNA, the CDR3 is TGTGCCAGTAGTATACGCGGGACTAGCTCCTACAATGAGCAGTTCTTC. Translated: CASSIRGTSSYNEQFF.

This rearrangement joins TRBV5-6 to TRBJ1-2; a weak D match, TRBD1 (6 bases). Germline CDR1 and CDR2: SGHDT and YYEEEE. CDR3 length: 16 amino acids. Trimming took off 0 bases at V and 1 base at J, with 13 bases between the two ends. DNA of the CDR3: TGTGCCAGCAGCTTGGCAGGGGCGCCACTTAACTATGGCTACACCTTC. Protein: CASSLAGAPLNYGYTF.